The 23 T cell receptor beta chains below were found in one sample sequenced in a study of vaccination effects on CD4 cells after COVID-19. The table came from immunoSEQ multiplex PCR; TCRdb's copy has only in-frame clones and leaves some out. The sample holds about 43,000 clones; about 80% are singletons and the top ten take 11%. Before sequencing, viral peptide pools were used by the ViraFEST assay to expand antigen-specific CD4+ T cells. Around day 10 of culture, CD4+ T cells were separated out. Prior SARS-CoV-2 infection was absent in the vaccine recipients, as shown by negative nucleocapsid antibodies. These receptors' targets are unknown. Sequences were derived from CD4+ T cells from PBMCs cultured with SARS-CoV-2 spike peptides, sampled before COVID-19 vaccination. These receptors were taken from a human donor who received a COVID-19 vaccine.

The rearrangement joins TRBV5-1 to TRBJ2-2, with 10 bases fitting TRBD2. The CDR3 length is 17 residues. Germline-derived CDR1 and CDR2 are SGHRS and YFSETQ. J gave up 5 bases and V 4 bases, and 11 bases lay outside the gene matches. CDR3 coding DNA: TGCGCCAGCAGCGGCCTCCGGGCTAGCGGGGGAACCGGGGAGCTGTTTTTT. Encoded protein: CASSGLRASGGTGELFF.

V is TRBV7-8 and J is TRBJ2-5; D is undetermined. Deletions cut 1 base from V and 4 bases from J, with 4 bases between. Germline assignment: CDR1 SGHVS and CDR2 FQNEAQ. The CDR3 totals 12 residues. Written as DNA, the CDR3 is TGTGCCAGCAGCTTAGTCCGAGAGACCCAGTACTTC. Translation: CASSLVRETQYF.

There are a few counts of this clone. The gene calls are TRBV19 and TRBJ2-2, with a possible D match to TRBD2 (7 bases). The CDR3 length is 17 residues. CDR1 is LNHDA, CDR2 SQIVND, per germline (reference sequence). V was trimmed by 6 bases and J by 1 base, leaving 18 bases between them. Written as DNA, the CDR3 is TGTGCCAGTAGAACCTTGGGGGGGGCCCAGAACACCGGGGAGCTGTTTTTT. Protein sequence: CASRTLGGAQNTGELFF.

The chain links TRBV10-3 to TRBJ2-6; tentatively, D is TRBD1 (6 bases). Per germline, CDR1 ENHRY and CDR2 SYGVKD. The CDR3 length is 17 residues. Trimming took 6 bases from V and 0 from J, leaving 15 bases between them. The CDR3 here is CAIRNTQGFSGANVLTF. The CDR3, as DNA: TGTGCCATCAGAAACACACAGGGATTCTCTGGGGCCAACGTCCTGACTTTC.

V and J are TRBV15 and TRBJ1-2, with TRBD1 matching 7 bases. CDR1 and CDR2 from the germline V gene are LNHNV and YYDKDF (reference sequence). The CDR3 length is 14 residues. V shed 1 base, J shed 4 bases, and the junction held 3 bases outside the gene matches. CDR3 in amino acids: CATSRADRVYGYTF. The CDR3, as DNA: TGTGCCACCAGCAGAGCCGACAGGGTCTATGGCTACACCTTC.

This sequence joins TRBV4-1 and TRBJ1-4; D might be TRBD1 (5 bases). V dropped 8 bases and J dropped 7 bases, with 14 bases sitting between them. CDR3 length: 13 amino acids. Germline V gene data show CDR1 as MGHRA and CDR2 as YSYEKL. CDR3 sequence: CASHRVGGEKLFF. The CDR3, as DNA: TGCGCCAGCCACCGGGTCGGGGGTGAAAAACTGTTTTTT.

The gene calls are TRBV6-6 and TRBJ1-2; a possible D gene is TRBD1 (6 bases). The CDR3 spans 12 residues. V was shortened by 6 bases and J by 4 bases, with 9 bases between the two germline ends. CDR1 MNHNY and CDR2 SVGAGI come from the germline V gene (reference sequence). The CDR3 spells CASRGGPYGYTF. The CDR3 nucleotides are TGTGCCAGCAGAGGGGGACCCTATGGCTACACCTTC.

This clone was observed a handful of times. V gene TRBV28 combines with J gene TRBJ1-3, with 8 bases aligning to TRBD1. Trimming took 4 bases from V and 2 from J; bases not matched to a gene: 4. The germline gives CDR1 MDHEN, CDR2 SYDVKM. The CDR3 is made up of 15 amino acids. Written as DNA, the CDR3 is TGTGCCAGCAGTTCAGGGGGCGTCGCTGGAAACACCATATATTTT. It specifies CASSSGGVAGNTIYF.

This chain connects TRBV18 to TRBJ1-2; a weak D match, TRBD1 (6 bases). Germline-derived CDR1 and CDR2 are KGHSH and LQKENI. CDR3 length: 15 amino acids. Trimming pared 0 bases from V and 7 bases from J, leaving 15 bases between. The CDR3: CASSPPVITGSGYTF. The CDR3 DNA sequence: TGTGCCAGCTCACCACCGGTTATAACAGGGTCTGGCTACACCTTC. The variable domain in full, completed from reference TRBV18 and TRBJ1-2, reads NAGVMQNPRHLVRRRGQEARLRCSPMKGHSHVYWYRQLPEEGLKFMVYLQKENIIDESGMPKERFSAEFPKEGPSILRIQQVVRGDSAAYFCASSPPVITGSGYTFGSGTRLTVV.

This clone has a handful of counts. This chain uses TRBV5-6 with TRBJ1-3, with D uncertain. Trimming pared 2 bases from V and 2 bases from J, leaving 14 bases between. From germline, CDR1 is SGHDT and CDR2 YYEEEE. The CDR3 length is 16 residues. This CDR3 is CASSFQLPPAGNTIYF. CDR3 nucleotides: TGTGCCAGCAGCTTCCAACTCCCTCCGGCTGGAAACACCATATATTTT.

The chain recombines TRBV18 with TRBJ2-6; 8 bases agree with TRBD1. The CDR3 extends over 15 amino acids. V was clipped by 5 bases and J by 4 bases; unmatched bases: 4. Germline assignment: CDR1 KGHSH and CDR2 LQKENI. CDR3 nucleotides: TGTGCCAGCTCATCGGACAGGGTCGGGGCCAACGTCCTGACTTTC. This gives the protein CASSSDRVGANVLTF.

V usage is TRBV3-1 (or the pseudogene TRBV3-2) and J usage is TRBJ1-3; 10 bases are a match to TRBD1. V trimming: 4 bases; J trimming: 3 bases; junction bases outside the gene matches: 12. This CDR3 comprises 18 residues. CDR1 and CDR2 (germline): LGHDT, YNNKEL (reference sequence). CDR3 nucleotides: TGTGCCAGCAGCCCGTCCCGGGACAGGGGTTGGGTTGGAAACACCATATATTTT. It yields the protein CASSPSRDRGWVGNTIYF.

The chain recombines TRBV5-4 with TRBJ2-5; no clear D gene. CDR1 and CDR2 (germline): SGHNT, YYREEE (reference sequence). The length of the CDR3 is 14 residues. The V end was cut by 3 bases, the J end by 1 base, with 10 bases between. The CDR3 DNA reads TGTGCCAGCAGCTCACCGGCTACCCAAGAGACCCAGTACTTC. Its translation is CASSSPATQETQYF.

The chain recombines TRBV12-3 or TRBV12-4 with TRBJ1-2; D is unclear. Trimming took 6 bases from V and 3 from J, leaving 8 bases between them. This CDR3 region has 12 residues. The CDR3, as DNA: TGTGCCAGCAGAAGGACTGACTATGGCTACACCTTC. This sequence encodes CASRRTDYGYTF.

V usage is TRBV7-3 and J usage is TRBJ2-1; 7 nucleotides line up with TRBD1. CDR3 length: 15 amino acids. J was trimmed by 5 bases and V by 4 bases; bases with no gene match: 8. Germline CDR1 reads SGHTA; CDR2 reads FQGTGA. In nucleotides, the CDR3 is TGTGCCAGCAGCTCAGACAGGGTGGGGAACAATGAGCAGTTCTTC. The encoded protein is CASSSDRVGNNEQFF.

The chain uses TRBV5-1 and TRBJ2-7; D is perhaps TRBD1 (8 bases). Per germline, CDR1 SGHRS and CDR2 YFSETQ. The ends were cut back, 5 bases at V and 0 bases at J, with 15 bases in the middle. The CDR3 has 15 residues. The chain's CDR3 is CASRGGTGTSYEQYV. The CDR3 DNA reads TGCGCCAGCAGGGGAGGGACAGGTACCTCCTACGAGCAGTACGTC.

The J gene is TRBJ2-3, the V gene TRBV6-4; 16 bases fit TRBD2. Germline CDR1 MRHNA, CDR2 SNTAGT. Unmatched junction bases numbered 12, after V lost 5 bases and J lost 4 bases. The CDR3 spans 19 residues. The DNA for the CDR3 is TGTGCCAGCAGTAAGCGACCGGGACTAGCGGGGGGGCGTTCAGATACGCAGTATTTT. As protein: CASSKRPGLAGGRSDTQYF.

CDR3 sequence: CASSYRPSSSETQYF. The CDR3 coding sequence is TGTGCCAGCAGCTACCGACCCTCTAGCTCCGAGACCCAGTACTTC. The V and J genes are TRBV11-2 and TRBJ2-5; D is perhaps TRBD2 (5 bases). The germline V and J ends were trimmed by 4 bases and 5 bases, with 17 bases remaining between them. The CDR3 runs to 15 residues. Germline V CDR1 and CDR2: SGHAT, FQNNGV.

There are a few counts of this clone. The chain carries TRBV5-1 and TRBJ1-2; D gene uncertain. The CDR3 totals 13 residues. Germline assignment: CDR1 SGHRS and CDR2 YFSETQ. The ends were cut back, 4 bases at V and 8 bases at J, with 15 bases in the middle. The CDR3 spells CASSASKDWGYTF. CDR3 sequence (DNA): TGCGCCAGCAGCGCATCGAAGGATTGGGGCTACACCTTC.

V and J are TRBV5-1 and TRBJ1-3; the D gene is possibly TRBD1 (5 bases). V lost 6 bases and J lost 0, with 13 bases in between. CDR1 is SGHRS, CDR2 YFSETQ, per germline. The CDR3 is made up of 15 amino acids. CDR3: CASTGGPSSGNTIYF. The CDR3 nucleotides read TGCGCCAGCACCGGGGGACCGAGCTCTGGAAACACCATATATTTT.

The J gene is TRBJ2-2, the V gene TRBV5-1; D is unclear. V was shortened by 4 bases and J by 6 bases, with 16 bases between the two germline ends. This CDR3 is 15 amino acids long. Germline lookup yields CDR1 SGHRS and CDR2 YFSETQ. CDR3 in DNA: TGCGCCAGCAGCCTCCTCTTAAGTAGACCCGGGGAGCTGTTTTTT. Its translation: CASSLLLSRPGELFF.

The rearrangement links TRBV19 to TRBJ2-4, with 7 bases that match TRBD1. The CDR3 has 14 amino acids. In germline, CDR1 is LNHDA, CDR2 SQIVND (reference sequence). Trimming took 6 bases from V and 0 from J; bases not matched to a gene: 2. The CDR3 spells CASSRGLAKNIQYF. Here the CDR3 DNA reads TGTGCCAGTAGCAGGGGGTTAGCCAAAAACATTCAGTACTTC.

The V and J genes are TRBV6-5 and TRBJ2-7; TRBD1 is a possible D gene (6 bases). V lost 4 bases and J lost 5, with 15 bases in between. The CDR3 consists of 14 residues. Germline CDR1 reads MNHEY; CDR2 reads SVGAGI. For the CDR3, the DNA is TGTGCCAGCAGTTTACAGGGTATTTGGAACGAGCAGTACGTC. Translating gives CASSLQGIWNEQYV.